This entry lists 15 T cell receptor beta chains sequenced from one sample in a study of CD8 T cells in ankylosing spondylitis. Findings and caveats of the study: A TCR beta motif of roughly 8 highly homologous variants appeared characteristic of ankylosing spondylitis blood.

Via MiXCR, TCRdb re-called the 5' RACE reads, giving one row per CDR3 protein. The sample contains hundreds of thousands of distinct CDR3 sequences, approximately 11% of which appear only once. These receptors have no known antigen. The source material was blood, either unsorted or a sorted T cell fraction (not recorded which). The receptors shown here come from a male donor with ankylosing spondylitis.

The chain uses TRBV6-2 or TRBV6-3 and TRBJ2-7; the D call may be TRBD1 or TRBD2 (5 bases each). Germline V gene data show CDR1 as MNHEY and CDR2 as SVGEGT. The CDR3 sequence is 13 residues long. Trimming took off 5 bases at V and 3 bases at J, with 11 bases between the two ends. The CDR3 sequence: CASSGRQNYEQYV. The CDR3 coding sequence is TGTGCCAGCAGTGGGAGACAGAACTACGAGCAGTACGTC.

Notes on this clonotype: One junction end does not reproduce the germline sequence, and a read error may be involved. This chain joins TRBV4-2 and TRBJ2-6, with D perhaps TRBD1 or TRBD2 (5 bases each). This CDR3 is built from 21 residues. Germline CDR1 is LGHNA and CDR2 is YNFKEQ. CDR3 sequence (DNA): TGTGCCAGCACCCAAGCCGGGACCTGGGACCACCTTAGGTCTGGGGCCAACGTCCTGACTTTC. Translation: CASTQAGTWDHLRSGANVLTF.

This clonotype was found many times. The gene calls are TRBV10-3 and TRBJ2-2; TRBD2 matches 9 bases. The CDR3 has 17 residues. CDR1 ENHRY and CDR2 SYGVKD come from the germline V gene. V trimming: 5 bases; J trimming: 5 bases; junction bases outside the gene matches: 12. This chain's CDR3 is CAISLAGASMETGELFF. The CDR3 region has the DNA TGTGCCATCAGTTTAGCGGGAGCCTCCATGGAAACCGGGGAGCTGTTTTTT.

This clonotype was picked up a small number of times. This rearrangement joins TRBV19 to TRBJ1-2; D gene uncertain. Per the germline V gene, CDR1 is LNHDA and CDR2 is SQIVND (reference sequence). Trimming cost V 3 bases and J 8 bases, with 10 bases left between them. The CDR3 consists of 12 residues. The CDR3 coding sequence is TGTGCCAGTAGTATTGCCGGAGTGGGCTACACCTTC. Its protein product is CASSIAGVGYTF.

This clonotype showed up many times. The gene calls are TRBV27 and TRBJ2-7; no firm D call. The V and J ends lost 6 bases and 6 bases respectively, with 21 bases between them. The CDR3 sequence is 15 residues long. CDR1 is MNHEY and CDR2 is SMNVEV in the germline V gene (reference sequence). CDR3 amino acids: CASSLSFEPLREQYF. CDR3 DNA sequence: TGTGCCAGCAGCCTCTCGTTCGAGCCCCTACGCGAGCAGTACTTC.

This clonotype was detected many times. The J gene is TRBJ1-5, the V gene TRBV20-1; a possible D gene is TRBD1 (6 bases). The CDR3 length is 13 residues. V shed 3 bases and J shed 3 bases, with 9 bases lying between them. The germline V gene has CDR1 DFQATT and CDR2 SNEGSKA (reference sequence). CDR3 nucleotides: TGCAGTGCTAGCAGGGGTTTCAATCAGCCCCAGCATTTT. It codes for CSASRGFNQPQHF.

This clonotype was recorded a few times. V gene TRBV24-1 combines with J gene TRBJ2-1; D not resolved. CDR1 is KGHDR and CDR2 is SFDVKD in the germline V gene. The CDR3 is 13 amino acids. Trimming shortened V by 10 bases and J by 0 bases, and 9 bases separated the two germline ends. The CDR3 DNA sequence: TGTGCCACAGGCTCGAGCTCCTACAATGAGCAGTTCTTC. It yields the protein CATGSSSYNEQFF.

The J gene is TRBJ2-7, the V gene TRBV5-8; perhaps D is TRBD1 or TRBD2 (5 bases each). Trimming removed 8 bases from V and 3 bases from J, with 15 bases in between. Germline CDR1 is SGHTS and CDR2 is YDEGEE. The CDR3 sequence is 13 residues long. In DNA form, the CDR3 reads TGTGCCAGGAGCCCGGGACGAGTCTACGAGCAGTACGTC. Residues: CARSPGRVYEQYV.

This clonotype was seen more than once but under ten times. This CDR3 is CASVLGGGQGGEQFF. The DNA of the CDR3 is TGCGCCAGCGTCTTAGGCGGGGGGCAGGGTGGCGAGCAGTTCTTC. The gene calls are TRBV10-2 and TRBJ2-1, with 8 bases matching TRBD2. Germline CDR1 WSHSY, CDR2 SAAADI. V dropped 8 bases and J dropped 10; count of bases not matched to a gene: 16. The CDR3 totals 15 residues.

This clonotype was counted a few times. The rearrangement joins TRBV12-3 or TRBV12-4 to TRBJ2-7; D not certain. The CDR3 runs to 13 residues. The V end was cut by 3 bases, the J end by 2 bases, with 8 bases between. The DNA for the CDR3 is TGTGCCAGCAGTTTTTCAGCCGCCTACGAGCAGTACGTC. Encoded protein: CASSFSAAYEQYV.

The chain has TRBV30 and TRBJ2-3; TRBD1 might be the D (5 bases). The CDR3 contains 16 residues. Trimming left V 2 bases short and J 4 bases short, with 19 bases between. Germline values: CDR1 GTSNPN, CDR2 SVGIG (reference sequence). CDR3 amino acids: CAWSRGSLGAPDTQYF. The CDR3 nucleotides read TGTGCCTGGAGTAGGGGCTCCCTAGGGGCCCCAGATACGCAGTATTTT.

There are a few counts of this clonotype. The chain carries TRBV18 and TRBJ2-5, with D hard to call. Germline lookup yields CDR1 KGHSH and CDR2 LQKENI. The CDR3 has 15 amino acids. V was cut by 0 bases and J by 4 bases, with 12 bases left in between. The CDR3 loop is CASSPPAQVGETQYF. The CDR3 nucleotides are TGTGCCAGCTCACCACCGGCTCAGGTAGGAGAGACCCAGTACTTC.

This clonotype was observed a few times. The chain employs TRBV18 and TRBJ2-2; D remains unclear. Germline V gene lookup returns CDR1 KGHSH and CDR2 LQKENI. CDR3 length: 15 residues. Trimming cost V 2 bases and J 1 base, with 8 bases left between them. The CDR3 here is CASSPITENTGELFF. In nucleotides, the CDR3 is TGTGCCAGCTCACCAATCACAGAGAACACCGGGGAGCTGTTTTTT. Together with reference TRBV18 and TRBJ2-2, the CDR3 gives the full variable domain: NAGVMQNPRHLVRRRGQEARLRCSPMKGHSHVYWYRQLPEEGLKFMVYLQKENIIDESGMPKERFSAEFPKEGPSILRIQQVVRGDSAAYFCASSPITENTGELFFGEGSRLTVL.

This clonotype occurred a few times. The rearrangement links TRBV5-6 to TRBJ2-1; TRBD2 matches 16 bases. The CDR3 has 20 residues. Germline V gene sequence: CDR1 SGHDT, CDR2 YYEEEE. With V trimmed by 3 bases and J by 7 bases, 16 bases remained unmatched. CDR3 DNA sequence: TGTGCCAGCAGCTGGTACGGGACTAGCGGGAGGGCCGTCTATGGAAATGAGCAGTTCTTC. Its protein is CASSWYGTSGRAVYGNEQFF.

This clonotype has a count of ten or more. The chain couples TRBV5-1 to TRBJ2-3; TRBD2 is a possible D gene (6 bases). The CDR3 contains 15 residues. Germline values: CDR1 SGHRS, CDR2 YFSETQ. V was shortened by 4 bases and J by 1 base, with 13 bases between the two germline ends. CDR3: CASSPGTGGTDTQYF. The CDR3 nucleotides read TGCGCCAGCAGCCCGGGGACGGGAGGCACAGATACGCAGTATTTT.